What follows describes a single TCR beta chain. The data stem from a study of technical replicates of blood from a few donors. The V end was cut by 3 bases, the J end by 1 base, with 12 bases between. The CDR3 length is 15 residues. Germline CDR1 is LNHDA and CDR2 is SQIVND (reference sequence). The table came from immunoSEQ multiplex PCR; TCRdb's copy has only in-frame clones and leaves some out. This table has under 95,000 clones, approximately 90% appearing once. Sample: T cells isolated from PBMCs. V is TRBV19 and J is TRBJ2-5; tentative D call: TRBD2 (6 bases). The origin of this receptor is a human donor in good health. Here the CDR3 reads CASSIIEAGQETQYF. CDR3 nucleotide sequence: TGTGCCAGTAGTATCATCGAAGCGGGCCAAGAGACCCAGTACTTC.